The 17 T cell receptor beta chains below come from one sample, sequenced in a study of cytomegalovirus exposure and HLA in healthy donors. The study ran its PCR with 60 Vbeta and 13 Jbeta primers. Measured with immunoSEQ multiplex PCR; TCRdb has only the in-frame clones, and not every one. The sample yields 150,000 to 200,000 clones, 65% to 75% seen once. Sequencing was carried out using PBMCs. These receptors came from a human donor in good health.

The V call is TRBV2, the J call TRBJ1-5; D not certain. The CDR3 is 14 residues long. Germline V gives CDR1 SNHLY, CDR2 FYNNEI. Between the trimmed V and J ends, which lost 2 bases and 2 bases, there was a span of 7 bases. In DNA, the CDR3 is TGTGCCAGCAGTGAACCCTACGGCAATCAGCCCCAGCATTTT. Its protein is CASSEPYGNQPQHF.

The V gene is TRBV9, the J gene TRBJ2-1; 11 nucleotides match TRBD2. Germline values: CDR1 SGDLS, CDR2 YYNGEE. V trimming: 2 bases; J trimming: 8 bases; junction bases outside the gene matches: 6. The CDR3 has 15 amino acids. DNA for the CDR3: TGTGCCAGCAGCGTCGGGACTAGCGGTATCGATGAGCAGTTCTTC. This translates into CASSVGTSGIDEQFF. The full variable domain, in which reference TRBV9 and TRBJ2-1 provide the parts outside the CDR3, is DSGVTQTPKHLITATGQRVTLRCSPRSGDLSVYWYQQSLDQGLQFLIQYYNGEERAKGNILERFSAQQFPDLHSELNLSSLELGDSALYFCASSVGTSGIDEQFFGPGTRLTVL.

The V gene is TRBV2, the J gene TRBJ2-3, with 9 bases that match TRBD1. CDR3 length equals 14 residues. V dropped 11 bases and J dropped 4; count of bases not matched to a gene: 10. The V gene's germline CDR1 is SNHLY and CDR2 FYNNEI. CDR3 coding DNA: TGTGCCGGCGCCCGGACAGGGGCGGCAGATACGCAGTATTTT. Its protein is CAGARTGAADTQYF.

CDR3 in DNA: TGCGCCAGCAGCCCTGCAGGGGGCTCGTCCTACGAGCAGTACTTC. Its protein is CASSPAGGSSYEQYF. The chain couples TRBV4-1 to TRBJ2-7; 8 bases match TRBD1. Germline V lookup: CDR1 MGHRA, CDR2 YSYEKL. This CDR3 contains 15 residues. V gave up 4 bases and J gave up 1 base; unmatched junction bases: 6.

This chain uses TRBV19 with TRBJ2-3, with a tentative D call TRBD1 (6 bases). CDR3 size: 15 residues. The germline V and J ends were trimmed by 5 bases and 0 bases, with 12 bases remaining between them. Germline CDR1 and CDR2: LNHDA and SQIVND (reference sequence). The CDR3 protein is CASSLQGFSTDTQYF. For the CDR3, the DNA is TGTGCCAGTAGTTTACAGGGTTTCAGCACAGATACGCAGTATTTT.

The chain joins TRBV6-5 to TRBJ1-2; 7 bases agree with TRBD1. This CDR3 is built from 13 residues. The V segment lost 5 bases and the J segment 8 bases; nucleotides outside the gene matches: 8. Germline-derived CDR1 and CDR2 are MNHEY and SVGAGI. The CDR3, as DNA: TGTGCCAGCAGTCGGGAGGGGGCGGCCGGCTACACCTTC. Amino acids: CASSREGAAGYTF.

The CDR3 DNA reads as TGTGCCAGCAGCGCCAGACAGGGGGCGCGAACTGAAGCTTTCTTT. Its protein product is CASSARQGARTEAFF. The rearrangement links TRBV9 to TRBJ1-1, with TRBD1 matching 10 bases. This CDR3 has 15 residues. Germline CDR1 SGDLS, CDR2 YYNGEE. Trimming cost V 3 bases and J 5 bases; bases outside gene matches: 7.

The V gene is TRBV7-8, the J gene TRBJ1-6; 8 nucleotides agree with TRBD1. CDR1 and CDR2 from the germline V gene are SGHVS and FQNEAQ. The junction had 12 bases not matched to a gene; V was cut back by 1 base and J by 13 bases. The CDR3 is 16 amino acids. For the CDR3, the DNA is TGTGCCAGCAGCTTAGGTAGCTTGGACAGGGTGCGGCCCCTCCACTTT. Its protein is CASSLGSLDRVRPLHF.

CDR3 loop: CASSFVQQAAEAFF. The DNA of the CDR3 is TGTGCCAGCAGCTTTGTCCAACAGGCGGCTGAAGCTTTCTTT. The genes are TRBV7-8 and TRBJ1-1; possibly TRBD1 for D (5 bases). Trimming took off 3 bases at V and 6 bases at J, with 14 bases between the two ends. The germline V gene encodes CDR1 SGHVS and CDR2 FQNEAQ. There are 14 residues in the CDR3. The full variable domain, completed using reference TRBV7-8 and TRBJ1-1, is GAGVSQSPRYKVAKRGQDVALRCDPISGHVSLFWYQQALGQGPEFLTYFQNEAQLDKSGLPSDRFFAERPEGSVSTLKIQRTQQEDSAVYLCASSFVQQAAEAFFGQGTRLTVV.

This chain links TRBV30 with TRBJ2-1; TRBD2 matches 10 bases. V trimming: 0 bases; J trimming: 4 bases; junction bases outside the gene matches: 3. Germline-derived CDR1 and CDR2 are GTSNPN and SVGIG (reference sequence). This CDR3 spans 15 amino acids. DNA for the CDR3: TGTGCCTGGAGTGTAACTAGCGGGGCTTACAATGAGCAGTTCTTC. Protein product: CAWSVTSGAYNEQFF. The complete variable domain, with remaining parts taken from reference TRBV30 and TRBJ2-1, reads SQTIHQWPATLVQPVGSPLSLECTVEGTSNPNLYWYRQAAGRGLQLLFYSVGIGQISSEVPQNLSASRPQDRQFILSSKKLLLSDSGFYLCAWSVTSGAYNEQFFGPGTRLTVL.

The DNA of the CDR3 is TGTGCCTGGAGAGGAGGACAGGGTGGTTTTCAGCCCCAGCATTTT. Its translation is CAWRGGQGGFQPQHF. V and J are TRBV30 and TRBJ1-5; 8 bases align to TRBD1. CDR1 is GTSNPN and CDR2 is SVGIG in the germline V gene (reference sequence). The CDR3 spans 15 residues. The J segment lost 6 bases and the V segment lost 3 bases, leaving 10 bases of the junction unmatched.

This chain joins TRBV29-1 and TRBJ2-7, with 10 bases lining up with TRBD1. Germline lookup yields CDR1 SQVTM and CDR2 ANQGSEA. The ends lost 5 bases at V and 7 bases at J; junction bases unmatched: 14. This CDR3 has 15 residues. The CDR3 loop is CSVHGSGTGVGEQYF. The CDR3, as DNA: TGCAGCGTTCATGGCTCCGGGACAGGGGTGGGGGAGCAGTACTTC.

The rearrangement links TRBV18 to TRBJ1-1; D might be TRBD1 (5 bases). The CDR3 is 15 amino acids. V dropped 2 bases and J dropped 1 base, with 11 bases sitting between them. Germline values: CDR1 KGHSH, CDR2 LQKENI. Written as DNA, the CDR3 is TGTGCCAGCTCACCAGGCAGTCAGGGGAACACTGAAGCTTTCTTT. The encoded protein is CASSPGSQGNTEAFF.

This rearrangement joins TRBV5-1 to TRBJ2-2, with 7 positions matching TRBD1. The V gene's germline CDR1 is SGHRS and CDR2 YFSETQ. The CDR3 has 17 amino acids. The ends lost 4 bases at V and 3 bases at J; junction bases unmatched: 12. The CDR3, as DNA: TGCGCCAGCAGCCCCGACAGGGTGGCCGAAGACACCGGGGAGCTGTTTTTT. Translating it yields CASSPDRVAEDTGELFF.

The genes are TRBV4-2 and TRBJ1-4; 7 positions match TRBD1. CDR1 is LGHNA, CDR2 YNFKEQ, per germline. After removal of 5 bases from V and 5 bases from J, the junction contained 11 bases not matched to a gene. CDR3 size: 16 residues. The CDR3 sequence is CASSGGSDRLNEKLFF. The CDR3 nucleotides are TGTGCCAGCAGCGGAGGATCGGACAGGTTGAATGAAAAACTGTTTTTT.

In this sample, this clone turned up a few times. The chain links TRBV4-1 to TRBJ2-1; 15 bases are shared with TRBD2. V lost 0 bases and J lost 5; bases outside the gene matches: 5. Germline V gives CDR1 MGHRA, CDR2 YSYEKL. This CDR3 has 18 residues. The CDR3 DNA sequence: TGCGCCAGCAGCCAAGATCCGGGACTAGCGGGGGGTAACAATGAGCAGTTCTTC. As protein: CASSQDPGLAGGNNEQFF.

The gene calls are TRBV7-2 and TRBJ1-2, with D uncertain. The V gene lost 0 bases and the J gene lost 5 bases, with 7 bases spanning the gap. CDR1 SGHTA and CDR2 FQGNSA come from the germline V gene. There are 13 residues in the CDR3. This CDR3 is CASSLAPRYGYTF. In DNA form, the CDR3 reads TGTGCCAGCAGCTTAGCCCCTCGGTATGGCTACACCTTC.